This record looks at one T cell receptor beta chain sequence and its context. Its antigen remains unidentified. V was cut by 0 bases and J by 2 bases, with 11 bases left in between. Germline CDR1 is SGHRS and CDR2 is YFSETQ. This CDR3 spans 16 amino acids. The authors extracted at least 5.5 micrograms of total RNA per sample. This sample is part of a study of blood T cells in healthy people across ages. A J-beta primer mix and a sample-barcoded 5' primer were used in a second PCR of about 7 to 12 cycles. One entry per CDR3 protein results from TCRdb running MiXCR on the 5' RACE reads. The sample lists around 320,000 distinct CDR3 sequences, around 29% occurring once. Whole-study findings and limits: It was not possible, with unsorted PBMCs, to conclusively compare naive and antigen-experienced cells. Long-lived donors exceeded aged donors in naive CD4+ cells and diversity.

The sample was blood. The V call is TRBV5-1, the J call TRBJ1-4, with unresolved D. This TCR was recovered from a woman aged 65 to 85 in good health. The CDR3 sequence: CASSLAGSRTNEKLFF. Here the CDR3 DNA reads TGCGCCAGCAGCTTGGCCGGGAGTCGGACTAATGAAAAACTGTTTTTT.